This T cell receptor (beta chain) was captured in a study of monozygotic twins with inflammatory bowel disease. Using TCRalpha and TCRbeta cDNA, the researchers carried out two nested PCRs that lasted roughly 16 and 10 cycles. TCRdb re-called the 5' RACE reads, yielding one record per CDR3 amino acid sequence without DNA. This table holds about 380,000 distinct CDR3 sequences. Points on this clonotype: Its specificity is unknown.

Whole-blood RNA isolation (total RNA) proceeded without T cell sorting. Study outcomes and limitations: Clonotype sharing was lower in IBD patients than healthy twins, most markedly with disease activity. The analysis yielded no support for one strong signal or clonotype associated with IBD.

Germline CDR1 is DFQATT and CDR2 is SNEGSKA (reference sequence). This CDR3 region has 14 residues. V is TRBV20-1 and J is TRBJ2-7; TCRdb reports TRBD1, a call that lacks DNA to check it against. The clonotype originates from a human donor with ulcerative colitis or Crohn's disease, or a healthy co-twin of an affected twin (not recorded which). Sequencing was carried out using blood. The CDR3 loop is CSARAWTGGYEQYF.